This T cell receptor (beta chain) is drawn from a study of PD-1 blockade in classical Hodgkin lymphoma. Brentuximab vedotin exposure varied, and every patient relapsed after autologous stem cell transplantation. Assay used: immunoSEQ multiplex PCR; TCRdb lists only in-frame clones, some missing. Of some 12,000 clones listed, approximately 72% are singletons. The source material was peripheral blood mononuclear cells (PBMCs), sampled at baseline. This sequence was found in a human donor with classical Hodgkin lymphoma.

The CDR3: CASSLDQGNEKLFF. The CDR3 bases are TGTGCCAGCAGCTTAGATCAGGGGAATGAAAAACTGTTTTTT. V usage is TRBV7-2 and J usage is TRBJ1-4, with D perhaps matching TRBD1 (6 bases). Per the germline V gene, CDR1 is SGHTA and CDR2 is FQGNSA. This CDR3 comprises 14 residues. Trimming shortened V by 1 base and J by 5 bases, and 8 bases separated the two germline ends.